This TCR beta chain was documented in a study of blood T cell repertoires in COVID-19. In the study overall: Sources were T cells, B-cell-depleted T cells, or PBMCs; the material itself was cDNA or gDNA.

Recruitment covered some 25 US areas and drew participants whose ages spanned roughly 18 to 100 years. The V end was cut by 4 bases, the J end by 1 base, with 11 bases between. From germline, CDR1 is SGHDT and CDR2 YYEEEE. There are 14 residues in the CDR3. In the authors' methods: Researchers report that nucleated cell counts were estimated from reference gene primer amplification. Only in-frame clones appear in the TCRdb table, and some are missing; sequencing was by immunoSEQ multiplex PCR. D and trimming come from the DNA, and the V and J calls and clone size come from that table. The sample gives a few hundred thousand clones, around four fifths of which show up once; over 4.5% is in the top ten.

The material sequenced was PBMCs or T cells enriched from blood (not recorded which). This chain joins TRBV5-6 and TRBJ1-1; D unclear. The TCR comes from a woman between 45 and 65 years old who had recovered from COVID-19. Here the CDR3 DNA reads TGTGCCAGCAGCCGGGTGAACGGGAACACTGAAGCTTTCTTT. Translated, it gives CASSRVNGNTEAFF.